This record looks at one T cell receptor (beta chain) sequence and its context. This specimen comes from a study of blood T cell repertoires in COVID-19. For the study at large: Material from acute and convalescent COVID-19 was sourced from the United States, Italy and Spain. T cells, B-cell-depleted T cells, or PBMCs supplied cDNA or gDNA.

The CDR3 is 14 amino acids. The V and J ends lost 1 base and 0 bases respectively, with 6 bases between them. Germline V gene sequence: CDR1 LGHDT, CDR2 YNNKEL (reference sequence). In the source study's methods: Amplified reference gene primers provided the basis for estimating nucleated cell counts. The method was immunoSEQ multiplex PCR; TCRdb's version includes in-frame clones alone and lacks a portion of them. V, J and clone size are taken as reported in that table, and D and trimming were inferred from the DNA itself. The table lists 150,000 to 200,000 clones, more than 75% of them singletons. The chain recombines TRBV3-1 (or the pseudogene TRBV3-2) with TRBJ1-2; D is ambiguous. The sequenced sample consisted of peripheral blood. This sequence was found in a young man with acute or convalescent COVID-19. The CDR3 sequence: CASSQGSSNYGYTF. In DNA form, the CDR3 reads TGTGCCAGCAGCCAAGGTAGTTCTAACTATGGCTACACCTTC.